One sample yielded the 22 T cell receptor beta chains listed below, sequenced in a study of T-cell reconstitution after alpha-beta-depleted transplantation in children. Unique molecular identifiers were incorporated during preparation of the TCRbeta library. TCRdb itself ran the PCR reads through MiXCR, one entry per CDR3 protein. The table records about 91,000 distinct CDR3 sequences, about 8% of them present only once. The sample was PBMCs from the stem cell graft donor, taken from the stem cell graft. These receptors were taken from a human donor who donated a stem cell graft to a child with congenital amegakaryocytic thrombocytopenia.

There are many counts of this clonotype. The chain links TRBV7-2 to TRBJ2-7; 9 positions match TRBD1. Per germline, CDR1 SGHTA and CDR2 FQGNSA. V dropped 2 bases and J dropped 5; count of bases not matched to a gene: 7. CDR3 length equals 15 residues. Here the CDR3 DNA reads TGTGCCAGCAGCTTAACGGGGACAGGGTTCCACGAGCAGTACTTC. This translates into CASSLTGTGFHEQYF.

The V gene is TRBV29-1, the J gene TRBJ2-7, with TRBD1 matching over 10 bases. Looked up from germline, CDR1 is SQVTM and CDR2 is ANQGSEA. The CDR3 covers 13 residues. Trimming took 4 bases from V and 6 from J; bases not matched to a gene: 6. Written as DNA, the CDR3 is TGCAGCGTTGGACGGACAGGGGGGCGCGAGCAGTACTTC. Translated, it gives CSVGRTGGREQYF.

This clonotype was recorded many times. V gene TRBV6-5 combines with J gene TRBJ1-1; D may be TRBD1 (6 bases). V gave up 4 bases and J gave up 7 bases, with 7 bases separating them. The length of the CDR3 is 11 residues. Germline CDR1 and CDR2: MNHEY and SVGAGI. In DNA, the CDR3 is TGTGCCAGCAGTTCACAGGGTGAAGCTTTCTTT. Protein sequence: CASSSQGEAFF.

This clonotype was observed many times. The V and J genes are TRBV15 and TRBJ2-3, with D possibly TRBD1 on 6 matching bases. This CDR3 region has 15 residues. Germline V lookup: CDR1 LNHNV, CDR2 YYDKDF (reference sequence). The germline V and J ends were trimmed by 1 base and 3 bases, with 11 bases remaining between them. In DNA form, the CDR3 reads TGTGCCACCAGCAGAGCGGCAGGGGCGACAGATACGCAGTATTTT. It codes for CATSRAAGATDTQYF.

This clonotype was seen at least ten times. The chain couples TRBV7-3 to TRBJ2-1, with 9 bases matching TRBD1. V lost 6 bases to trimming and J lost 6 bases; unmatched junction nucleotides: 12. Per germline, CDR1 SGHTA and CDR2 FQGTGA. The CDR3 contains 16 residues. The CDR3 here is CASRPTGTGFGNEQFF. In DNA form, the CDR3 reads TGTGCCAGCAGACCGACCGGGACAGGGTTCGGCAATGAGCAGTTCTTC.

The sample holds many counts of this clonotype. CDR3 protein: CSARVTGNQPQHF. Written as DNA, the CDR3 is TGCAGTGCCAGGGTTACCGGCAATCAGCCCCAGCATTTT. The rearrangement links TRBV20-1 to TRBJ1-5; possible D gene TRBD1, 5 bases. Germline V gene lookup returns CDR1 DFQATT and CDR2 SNEGSKA (reference sequence). Trimming took off 6 bases at V and 2 bases at J, with 11 bases between the two ends. The CDR3 spans 13 residues.

The table lists this clonotype with many counts. This rearrangement joins TRBV29-1 to TRBJ1-5, with D possibly matching TRBD1 (5 bases). This CDR3 has 12 amino acids. Per germline, CDR1 SQVTM and CDR2 ANQGSEA. Between the trimmed V and J ends, which lost 7 bases and 7 bases, there was a span of 14 bases. The CDR3 loop is CSGGVQGQPQHF. CDR3 bases: TGCAGCGGAGGGGTTCAAGGACAGCCCCAGCATTTT.

This clonotype occurred many times. The chain links TRBV7-2 to TRBJ2-2; either TRBD1 or TRBD2 may supply D (6 bases each). Germline values: CDR1 SGHTA, CDR2 FQGNSA. Trimming shortened V by 0 bases and J by 2 bases, and 7 bases separated the two germline ends. The CDR3 covers 15 residues. The CDR3 protein is CASSLAGGNTGELFF. For the CDR3, the DNA is TGTGCCAGCAGCTTAGCGGGGGGCAACACCGGGGAGCTGTTTTTT.

V and J are TRBV10-2 and TRBJ1-5; no firm D call. In germline, CDR1 is WSHSY, CDR2 SAAADI. The CDR3 consists of 14 residues. V was pared by 2 bases and J by 4 bases, with 9 bases between. The CDR3 DNA is TGCGCCAGCAGTGAGAACTTCAGTAATCAGCCCCAGCATTTT. Translated: CASSENFSNQPQHF.

This clonotype was counted ten times or more. This chain connects TRBV20-1 to TRBJ1-1; 7 bases are shared with TRBD1. J was trimmed by 5 bases and V by 5 bases; bases with no gene match: 8. CDR1 is DFQATT and CDR2 is SNEGSKA in the germline V gene (reference sequence). The CDR3 length is 13 residues. DNA of the CDR3: TGCAGTGCTGAAAGGACAGGAAGGACTGAAGCTTTCTTT. Translation gives CSAERTGRTEAFF.

This clonotype showed up many times. The rearrangement links TRBV24-1 to TRBJ1-2; D unresolved. The CDR3 spans 14 residues. Germline lookup yields CDR1 KGHDR and CDR2 SFDVKD. V shed 2 bases and J shed 6 bases, with 12 bases lying between them. DNA for the CDR3: TGTGCCACCAGTGATTCGAATATCTCGGATGGCTACACCTTC. It is translated as CATSDSNISDGYTF.

This clonotype was recorded many times. The V gene is TRBV18, the J gene TRBJ1-2; TRBD1 aligns across 7 bases. There are 13 residues in the CDR3. V lost 3 bases and J lost 4; bases outside the gene matches: 2. Germline values: CDR1 KGHSH, CDR2 LQKENI. In DNA form, the CDR3 reads TGTGCCAGCTCACCTTCAGGGGGCTATGGCTACACCTTC. Its translation is CASSPSGGYGYTF.

This clonotype was seen ten or more times. The rearrangement joins TRBV3-1 to TRBJ2-7, with D perhaps matching TRBD1 (5 bases). The germline V and J ends were trimmed by 4 bases and 2 bases, with 18 bases remaining between them. This CDR3 spans 16 amino acids. Germline-derived CDR1 and CDR2 are LGHDT and YNNKEL (reference sequence). CDR3 sequence (DNA): TGTGCCAGCAGCCCCCCCGTAGGGGTTAAAGCCTACGAGCAGTACTTC. Protein sequence: CASSPPVGVKAYEQYF.

The chain carries TRBV4-2 and TRBJ2-1; 7 nucleotides agree with TRBD1. Germline values: CDR1 LGHNA, CDR2 YNFKEQ. There are 15 residues in the CDR3. With V trimmed by 0 bases and J by 4 bases, 3 bases remained unmatched. The CDR3 coding sequence is TGTGCCAGCAGCCAAGATGGGGGACAGTACAATGAGCAGTTCTTC. This sequence encodes CASSQDGGQYNEQFF.

There are many counts of this clonotype. V is TRBV5-1 and J is TRBJ2-3; D possibly corresponds to TRBD1 (6 bases). CDR3 size: 17 residues. Germline V CDR1 and CDR2: SGHRS, YFSETQ. The ends were cut back, 4 bases at V and 2 bases at J, with 20 bases in the middle. The CDR3 region has the DNA TGCGCCAGCAGCCCAGATTACGGACAGCCTAACACAGATACGCAGTATTTT. This encodes CASSPDYGQPNTDTQYF.

This chain connects TRBV5-1 to TRBJ2-7; D not certain. The V gene lost 2 bases and the J gene lost 3 bases, with 9 bases spanning the gap. The CDR3 sequence is 13 residues long. Germline V CDR1 and CDR2: SGHRS, YFSETQ. CDR3 region: CASSFVRNYEQYF. The CDR3 nucleotides are TGCGCCAGCAGCTTTGTCAGAAACTACGAGCAGTACTTC.

This clonotype was counted many times. V and J are TRBV5-1 and TRBJ2-2; TRBD2 agrees at 7 bases. The CDR3 is made up of 16 amino acids. Germline lookup yields CDR1 SGHRS and CDR2 YFSETQ. The J segment lost 1 base and the V segment lost 4 bases, leaving 7 bases of the junction unmatched. In DNA form, the CDR3 reads TGCGCCAGCAGCAGTTTGGCGGGGGAGAACACCGGGGAGCTGTTTTTT. Translated, it gives CASSSLAGENTGELFF.

This clonotype was observed at least ten times. The chain recombines TRBV7-8 with TRBJ1-2; possibly TRBD1 for D (6 bases). CDR1 is SGHVS and CDR2 is FQNEAQ in the germline V gene. The CDR3 contains 14 residues. The V and J ends lost 7 bases and 3 bases respectively, with 15 bases between them. The CDR3 DNA is TGTGCCAGCAACCAGGGGTCGACTGACTATGGCTACACCTTC. It is translated as CASNQGSTDYGYTF.

This clonotype was counted ten times or more. The chain recombines TRBV18 with TRBJ1-1, with D maybe TRBD1 (5 bases). The CDR3 has 13 amino acids. Germline CDR1 reads KGHSH; CDR2 reads LQKENI. V was shortened by 3 bases and J by 8 bases, with 13 bases between the two germline ends. CDR3: CASSPGQAGEAFF. In DNA form, the CDR3 reads TGTGCCAGCTCACCTGGACAAGCGGGGGAAGCTTTCTTT.

This clonotype was counted many times. The V gene is TRBV14, the J gene TRBJ2-7; unclear D gene. CDR3 length: 13 amino acids. Germline CDR1 SGHDN, CDR2 FVKESK. Between the trimmed V and J ends, which lost 2 bases and 6 bases, there was a span of 11 bases. The CDR3 region has the DNA TGTGCCAGCAGCCAAACGACAAATTCCGAGCAGTACTTC. Translation gives CASSQTTNSEQYF.

In its sample, this clonotype was seen many times. This chain joins TRBV5-1 and TRBJ2-2; D perhaps matches TRBD2 (6 bases). This CDR3 spans 14 amino acids. V was trimmed by 4 bases and J by 5 bases, leaving 12 bases between them. Per the germline V gene, CDR1 is SGHRS and CDR2 is YFSETQ. DNA of the CDR3: TGCGCCAGCAGCGGTCCAGGAGGGACCGGGGAGCTGTTTTTT. Its protein is CASSGPGGTGELFF.

This clonotype was seen ten or more times. The rearrangement links TRBV6-2 or TRBV6-3 to TRBJ2-5, with D possibly being TRBD1 (6 bases). The V and J ends lost 0 bases and 4 bases respectively, with 18 bases between them. The CDR3 is 17 amino acids. Germline values: CDR1 MNHEY, CDR2 SVGEGT. The CDR3 reads CASSYSRWTANTETQYF. CDR3 nucleotide sequence: TGTGCCAGCAGTTACTCGAGGTGGACAGCAAATACAGAGACCCAGTACTTC.